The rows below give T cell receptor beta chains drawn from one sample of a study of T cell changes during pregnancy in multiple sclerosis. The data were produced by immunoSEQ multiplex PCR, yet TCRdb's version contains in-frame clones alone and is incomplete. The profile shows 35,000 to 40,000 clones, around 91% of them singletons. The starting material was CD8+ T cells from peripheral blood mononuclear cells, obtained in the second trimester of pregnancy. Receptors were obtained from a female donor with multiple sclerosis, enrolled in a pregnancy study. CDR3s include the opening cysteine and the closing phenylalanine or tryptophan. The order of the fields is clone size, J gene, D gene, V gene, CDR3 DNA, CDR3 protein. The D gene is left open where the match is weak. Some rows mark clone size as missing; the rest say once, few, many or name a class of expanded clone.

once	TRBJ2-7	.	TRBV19	TGTGCCAGTAGTGGGACATTGGCCGGCGAGCAGTACTTC	CASSGTLAGEQYF
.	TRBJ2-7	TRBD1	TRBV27	TGTGCCAGCAGTCCGCGCGACAGGGTTATCCACGAGCAGTACTTC	CASSPRDRVIHEQYF
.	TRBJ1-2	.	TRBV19	TGTGCCAGTAGCCCGCCAGCGGTCTATGGCTACACCTTC	CASSPPAVYGYTF
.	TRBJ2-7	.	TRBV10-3	TGTGCCATCAGTGAGTCTGGGCAGGGCGAGCAGTACTTC	CAISESGQGEQYF
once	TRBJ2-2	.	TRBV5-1	TGCGCCAGCAGCTTCCATCCGGGGAGCGATTCAAACACCGGGGAGCTGTTTTTT	CASSFHPGSDSNTGELFF
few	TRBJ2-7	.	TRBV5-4	TGTGCCAGCAGCCGAACACCTCCCGACGAGCAGTACTTC	CASSRTPPDEQYF
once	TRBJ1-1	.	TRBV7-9	TGTGCCAGCAGCCTATTGAACACTGAAGCTTTCTTT	CASSLLNTEAFF
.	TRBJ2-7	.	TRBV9	TGTGCCAGCAGCGTAGAGGCCGGGGCCTACGAGCAGTACTTC	CASSVEAGAYEQYF
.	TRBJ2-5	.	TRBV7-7	TGTGCCAGCAGCTTGAGGTTAGCGGAAGAGACCCAGTACTTC	CASSLRLAEETQYF
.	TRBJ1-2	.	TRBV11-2	TGTGCCAGCAGCTACCCATTAGGCAAAGGGAGCTATGGCTACACCTTC	CASSYPLGKGSYGYTF
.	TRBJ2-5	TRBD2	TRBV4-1	TGCGCCAGCAGCCAAGGAGAGCGGCGGGAGATTTTGAAGACCCAGTACTTC	CASSQGERREILKTQYF
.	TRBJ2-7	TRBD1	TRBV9	TGTGCCAGCAGCGTATCTTCCGGGACAGGCGATGAGCAGTACTTC	CASSVSSGTGDEQYF
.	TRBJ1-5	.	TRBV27	TGTGCCAGCAGTTTTCGGGGTTATAGCAATCAGCCCCAGCATTTT	CASSFRGYSNQPQHF
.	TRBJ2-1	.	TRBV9	TGTGCCAGCAGCGCCCCAGGAGGTTTCAATGAGCAGTTCTTC	CASSAPGGFNEQFF
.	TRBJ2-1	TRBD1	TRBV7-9	TGTGCCAGCAGCCGCACTTCACAGGGGTGGAATGAGCAGTTCTTC	CASSRTSQGWNEQFF
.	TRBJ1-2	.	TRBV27	TGTGCCAGCAGAGACGGACAGATCCCCTATGGCTACACCTTC	CASRDGQIPYGYTF
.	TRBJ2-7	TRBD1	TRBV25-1	TGTGCCAGCAGTGTGACAGGGTACGAGCAGTACTTC	CASSVTGYEQYF
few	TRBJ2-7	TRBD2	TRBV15	TGTGCCACCAGCAGAGATAATAGCGGGAGCTACGAGCAGTACTTC	CATSRDNSGSYEQYF
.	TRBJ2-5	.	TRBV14	TGTGCCAGCAGCCAAGTTTGGAACCTCTACACGGGGGAGACCCAGTACTTC	CASSQVWNLYTGETQYF
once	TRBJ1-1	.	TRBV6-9	TGTGCCAGCAGTTATTCGTACAGCTTGAACACTGAAGCTTTCTTT	CASSYSYSLNTEAFF
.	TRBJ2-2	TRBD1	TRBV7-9	TGTGCCAGCAGCGACACCCGGGACAGGGGGGACGATCACGGGGAGCTGTTTTTT	CASSDTRDRGDDHGELFF
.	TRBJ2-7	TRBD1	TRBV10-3	TGTGCCATCAGTGAGCGGGGACAGGTGCCCTCCTACGAGCAGTACTTC	CAISERGQVPSYEQYF
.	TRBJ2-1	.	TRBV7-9	TGTGCCAGCAGCTTCGGGCGGGAAGGTGAGCAGTTCTTC	CASSFGREGEQFF
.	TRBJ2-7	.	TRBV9	TGTGCCAGCAGCCCTTCGGGCCTCCGGGGGGAGCAGTACTTC	CASSPSGLRGEQYF
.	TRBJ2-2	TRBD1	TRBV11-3	TGTGCCAGCAGACAGGGGCAGTACACCGGGGAGCTGTTTTTT	CASRQGQYTGELFF
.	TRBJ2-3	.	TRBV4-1	TGCGCCAGCAGCCAAGATTATAGGCTAGCCCGGGCGAACACAGATACGCAGTATTTT	CASSQDYRLARANTDTQYF
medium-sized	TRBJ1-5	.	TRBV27	TGTGCCAGCAGTTTTAAGGGGGGGTATGGCAATCAGCCCCAGCATTTT	CASSFKGGYGNQPQHF
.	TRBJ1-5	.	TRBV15	TGTGCCACCAGCAGAACAGGGCCGAATCAGCCCCAGCATTTT	CATSRTGPNQPQHF
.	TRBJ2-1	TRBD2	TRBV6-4	TGTGCCAGCAGTGAAGTAGCGGGAGAACATAATGAGCAGTTCTTC	CASSEVAGEHNEQFF
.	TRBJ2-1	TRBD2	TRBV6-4	TGTGCCAGCAGTGACTCGACTAGCGGGGAATATAGCTCCTACAATGAGCAGTTCTTC	CASSDSTSGEYSSYNEQFF
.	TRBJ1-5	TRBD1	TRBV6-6	TGTGCCAGCAGTCATCCGGGACAGGGCACTCAGCCCCAGCATTTT	CASSHPGQGTQPQHF
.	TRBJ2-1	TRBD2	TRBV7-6	TGTGCCAGCAGCTTTACTCTAGCGGGGTCTGAGAATGAGCAGTTCTTC	CASSFTLAGSENEQFF
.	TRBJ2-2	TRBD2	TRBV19	TGTGCCAGTAGTATTTCGGGGACTAACGGGGAGCTGTTTTTT	CASSISGTNGELFF
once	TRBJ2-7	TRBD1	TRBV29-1	TGCAGCGTTATGGGACAGGGGACCCTCTACGAGCAGTACTTC	CSVMGQGTLYEQYF
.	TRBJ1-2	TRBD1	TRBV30	TGTGCCTGGGACGGGACAGGGATTGACTATGGCTACACCTTC	CAWDGTGIDYGYTF
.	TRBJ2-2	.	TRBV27	TGTGCCAGCAGTTTAGGCCAGGGGAACACCGGGGAGCTGTTTTTT	CASSLGQGNTGELFF
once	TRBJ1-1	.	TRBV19	TGTGCCAGTAGTAACAGCATGAACACTGAAGCTTTCTTT	CASSNSMNTEAFF
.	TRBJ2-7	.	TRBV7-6	TGTGCCAGCAGCTTGTCGGTCCCTCCGGGGGAGCAGTACTTC	CASSLSVPPGEQYF
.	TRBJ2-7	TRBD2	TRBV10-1	TGCGCCAGCAGTCCAAGGACTAGCGGGTACTCCAATTTGGAACACGAGCAGTACTTC	CASSPRTSGYSNLEHEQYF
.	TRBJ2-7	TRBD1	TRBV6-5	TGTGCCAGCAGTTACGAGGCAGGGGGCAACTACGAGCAGTACTTC	CASSYEAGGNYEQYF
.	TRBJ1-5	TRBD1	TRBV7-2	TGTGCCAGCAGAAGGGGGACAGCATCCAATCAGCCCCAGCATTTT	CASRRGTASNQPQHF
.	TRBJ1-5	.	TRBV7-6	TGTGCCAGCAGCTTAGGGACAGTCCCCAATCAGCCCCAGCATTTT	CASSLGTVPNQPQHF